This TCR beta chain was sequenced in a study of monozygotic twins with inflammatory bowel disease (dated by TCRdb to between 2018 and 2021). Background for the entire study: The complete study included around 30 monozygotic twin pairs: 19 IBD-discordant Danish pairs and nine German pairs, of which four were IBD-concordant and five were IBD-discordant. The search for disease-associated traits relied mainly on comparing, within discordant pairs, IBD patients with their genetically identical healthy co-twins. Each individual had, on average, about 151 000 unique TCRalpha sequences and 181 000 unique TCRbeta sequences available for analysis. The investigation overall reported the following: No single strong signal or clonotype linked to IBD turned up in the results, so the idea that one exists was not supported. Background noise and inter-individual variability may have been introduced into the repertoires by the differing immunosuppressive treatments among patients. TCRbeta repertoire diversity, by inverse Simpson index, was decreased in IBD patients compared with their healthy co-twins. The analysis was unable to tell apart different T cell subtypes. IBD patients shared fewer clonotypes with other individuals than healthy twins did, most markedly in patients showing signs of disease activity. No difference in repertoire similarity was observed between concordant and discordant twins, possibly owing to limited statistical power.

From each donor, a roughly 2.7 ml peripheral blood sample was drawn into PAXgene tubes and stored at -80 degrees C. Without any T cell sorting, total RNA was extracted from whole blood using the PAXgene blood miRNA kit on an automated QIAcube. Deep TCRalpha and TCRbeta repertoire profiling with unique molecular barcoding was performed on peripheral blood of monozygotic twin pairs concordant or discordant for inflammatory bowel disease. Smoking habits were recorded for all twin pairs, and individuals were classified as current, former or never smokers. Of note for this clonotype: The antigen this receptor binds is unknown.

Libraries were prepared through 5' RACE. For each TCR library, roughly 3,600 ng of total RNA was used. cDNA was synthesized with SMARTScribe reverse transcriptase in eight separate reactions per sample. During cDNA synthesis, template switching introduced unique molecular identifiers that contained a 6-nucleotide sample barcode. TCRalpha and TCRbeta cDNA was amplified in two nested PCRs of approximately 17 and 9 cycles, and bead purification was carried out after each PCR. Before amplification, the cDNA was treated with uracil DNA-glycosylase and purified using the QIAquick PCR purification kit. In the second PCR, Illumina TruSeq-compatible adapters and sample-specific barcodes were added. Library quality and concentration were assessed using TapeStation and Qubit, and 4.5 to 6.5 ng of each library was pooled. Sequencing of pooled libraries was carried out on an Illumina HiSeq2500 single-index Rapid Run using 2 x 100 bp reads and custom sequencing primers. As for the authors' bioinformatics: MiGEC version 1.2.6 was used for UMI-based consensus assembly to correct PCR and sequencing errors. MiXCR version 2.1.1 was used for V(D)J alignment, clonotype assembly and CDR3 extraction. Normalisation of gene usage, clonotype sharing and MAIT/NKT TCR abundance was achieved by analysing the top 1000, 10 000 and 20 000 clonotypes per sample. Diversity was computed as the inverse Simpson index with the vegan R package after downsampling to 27 000 UMIs. Paired Mann-Whitney U tests were applied to discordant twin pairs, with Benjamini-Hochberg correction for multiple testing. After TCRdb reprocessed the reads, each CDR3 protein sequence was kept as one row, without DNA. TCRdb assigned the V and J calls; the authors' analysis was not used. The table of this sample itemizes approximately 160,000 distinct CDR3 sequences. The ten largest make up approximately 2.8% of the sample.

CDR1 MGHRA and CDR2 YSYEKL are derived from the germline V gene. The CDR3 goes from the cysteine to the phenylalanine over 14 residues. The entry carries no DNA sequence. This sequence uses TRBV4-1 and TRBJ1-2; without DNA, the TCRdb call of TRBD1 cannot be checked. Sequencing input: blood. This clonotype was obtained from a human donor with ulcerative colitis or Crohn's disease, or a healthy co-twin of an affected twin (not recorded which). The CDR3: CASSSVQGSEGYTF.